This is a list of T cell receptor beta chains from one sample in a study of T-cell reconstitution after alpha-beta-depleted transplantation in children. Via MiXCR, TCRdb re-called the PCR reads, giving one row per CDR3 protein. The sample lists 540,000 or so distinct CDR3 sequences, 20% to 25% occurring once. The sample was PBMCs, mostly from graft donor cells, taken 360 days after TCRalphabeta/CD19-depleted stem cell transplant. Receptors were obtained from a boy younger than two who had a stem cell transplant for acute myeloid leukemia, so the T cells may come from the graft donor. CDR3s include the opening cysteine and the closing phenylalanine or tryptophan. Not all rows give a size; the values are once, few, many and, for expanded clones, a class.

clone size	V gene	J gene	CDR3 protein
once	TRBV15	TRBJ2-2	CATSRVAGYTGELFF
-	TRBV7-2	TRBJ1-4	CASSLAPGRGGEKLFF
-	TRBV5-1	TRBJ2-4	CASSLDRGPNIQYF
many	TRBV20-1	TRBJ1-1	CSATGNMNTEAFF
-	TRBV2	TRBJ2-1	CASSEGPMNEQFF
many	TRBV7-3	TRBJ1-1	CASSSPLGGDTEAFF
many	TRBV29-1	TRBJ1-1	CSVEMDNTEAFF
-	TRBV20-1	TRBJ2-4	CSASPLAGGPIAKNIQYF
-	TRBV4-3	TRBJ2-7	CASSQDLTGAYEQYF
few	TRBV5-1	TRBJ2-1	CASSIGDSYNEQFF
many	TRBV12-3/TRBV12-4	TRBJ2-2	CASSFSQGRFF
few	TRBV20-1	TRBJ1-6	CSAPPGGGSPLHF
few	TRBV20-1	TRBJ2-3	CSARDHSTHTDTQYF
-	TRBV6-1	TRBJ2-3	CASRPPFAGGTDTQYF
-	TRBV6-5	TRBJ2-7	CASSYYAGPYEQYF
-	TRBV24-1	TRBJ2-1	CATSDYWDNEQFF
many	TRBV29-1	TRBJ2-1	CSVSGDLDEQFF
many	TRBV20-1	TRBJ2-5	CSARNLAGGHQETQYF
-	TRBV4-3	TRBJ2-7	CASSQGTRTGGRTYEQYF
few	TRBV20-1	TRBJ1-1	CSARDRTGKMNTEAFF
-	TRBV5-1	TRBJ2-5	CASSLKGLQYF
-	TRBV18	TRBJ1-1	CASSPPVGRLNTEAFF
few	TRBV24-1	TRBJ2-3	CATSGGAGDTQYF
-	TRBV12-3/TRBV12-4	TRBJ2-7	CASSLGTSGGYEQYF
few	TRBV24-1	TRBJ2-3	CATSELSGDTQYF
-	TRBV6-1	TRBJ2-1	CASSRGLAGGPPYNEQFF
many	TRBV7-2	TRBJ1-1	CASSLWRPGDTEAFF
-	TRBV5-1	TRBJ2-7	CASSLVENEQYF
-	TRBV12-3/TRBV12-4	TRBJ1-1	CASNRVRGLGTEAFF
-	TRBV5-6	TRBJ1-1	CASSLKDRIPADTEAFF
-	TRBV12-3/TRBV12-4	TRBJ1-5	CASSFSGPSNQPQHF
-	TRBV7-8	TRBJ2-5	CASSLLDGATQYF
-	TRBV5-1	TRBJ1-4	CASSLEQVGEKLFF
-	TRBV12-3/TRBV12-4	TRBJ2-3	CASSLAQRLVEDTQYF
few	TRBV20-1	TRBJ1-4	CSARDSGGTNEKLFF
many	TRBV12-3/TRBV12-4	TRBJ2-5	CASSPNLLAGETQYF